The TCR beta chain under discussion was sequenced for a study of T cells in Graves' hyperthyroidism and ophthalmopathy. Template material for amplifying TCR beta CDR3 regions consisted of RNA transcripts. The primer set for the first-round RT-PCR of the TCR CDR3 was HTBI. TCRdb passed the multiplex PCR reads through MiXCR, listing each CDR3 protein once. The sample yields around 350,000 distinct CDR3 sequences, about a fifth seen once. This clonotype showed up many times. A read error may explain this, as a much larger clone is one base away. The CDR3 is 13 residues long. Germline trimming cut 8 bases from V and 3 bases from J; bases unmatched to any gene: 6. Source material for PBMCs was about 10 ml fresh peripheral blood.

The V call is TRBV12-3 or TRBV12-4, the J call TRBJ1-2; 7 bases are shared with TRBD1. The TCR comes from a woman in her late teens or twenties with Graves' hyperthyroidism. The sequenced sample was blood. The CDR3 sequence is CASGPGQHYGYTF. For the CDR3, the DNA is TGTGCCAGCGGTCCGGGACAGCACTATGGCTACACCTTC.